These 22 T cell receptor beta chains originate from one sample sequenced in a study of monozygotic twins with inflammatory bowel disease. TCRdb reprocessed the 5' RACE reads, with one entry per CDR3 protein and no DNA. The sample's table shows around 410,000 distinct CDR3 sequences. Sequencing input: blood. All receptors derive from a human donor with ulcerative colitis or Crohn's disease, or a healthy co-twin of an affected twin (not recorded which).

The chain joins TRBV7-9 to TRBJ2-2; with no DNA, the TCRdb D assignment of TRBD1 cannot be verified. Germline CDR1 and CDR2: SEHNR and FQNEAQ (reference sequence). The CDR3 runs 14 residues. The CDR3 sequence: CASSSQGATGELFF.

The rearrangement uses TRBV5-8 and TRBJ2-5; TCRdb's D gene call, TRBD1, goes unchecked for lack of DNA. This CDR3 region has 15 residues. Germline V gene lookup returns CDR1 SGHTS and CDR2 YDEGEE. The CDR3 sequence: CASSFQPRQGGTQYF.

The chain links TRBV7-9 to TRBJ2-7; without DNA, the TCRdb call of TRBD2 cannot be checked. Looked up from germline, CDR1 is SEHNR and CDR2 is FQNEAQ (reference sequence). This CDR3 comprises 15 residues. CDR3 amino acids: CASSLVGLGVNEQYF.

The chain uses TRBV2 and TRBJ2-7; TCRdb reports TRBD1, a call that lacks DNA to check it against. The CDR3 covers 13 residues. CDR1 and CDR2 (germline): SNHLY, FYNNEI. The CDR3 spells CASSGARGGEQYF.

The chain carries TRBV7-9 and TRBJ2-7. CDR1 is SEHNR and CDR2 is FQNEAQ in the germline V gene (reference sequence). The CDR3 covers 12 residues. The CDR3 reads CASSLEVDEQYF.

V gene TRBV5-1 combines with J gene TRBJ2-7; lacking DNA, the TRBD1 call made by TCRdb goes unchecked. The germline V gene encodes CDR1 SGHRS and CDR2 YFSETQ. The CDR3 is 14 amino acids. CDR3 region: CASSSGQATYEQYF.

V gene TRBV5-1 combines with J gene TRBJ2-3; TCRdb lists TRBD1, though no DNA is available to test this call. The CDR3 has 16 residues. Germline CDR1 SGHRS, CDR2 YFSETQ. The CDR3 is CASSLTLRGVADTQYF.

The CDR3 is CASSQPGITDTQYF. The gene calls are TRBV3-1 and TRBJ2-3; the TRBD1 assignment by TCRdb is unverifiable without DNA. Per germline, CDR1 LGHDT and CDR2 YNNKEL (reference sequence). The CDR3 loop spans 14 amino acids.

This rearrangement joins TRBV29-1 to TRBJ2-1; TCRdb lists TRBD1, though no DNA is available to test this call. There are 13 residues in the CDR3. The germline V gene has CDR1 SQVTM and CDR2 ANQGSEA. CDR3 residues: CSVVTGGSNEQFF.

V gene TRBV5-1 combines with J gene TRBJ2-7; TCRdb names TRBD2, which stays unverified in the absence of DNA. The germline V gene has CDR1 SGHRS and CDR2 YFSETQ. The CDR3 is made up of 15 amino acids. The CDR3 reads CASQEGTRPLGEQYF.

The chain joins TRBV11-1 to TRBJ2-5; TCRdb calls TRBD2, which cannot be checked without DNA. This CDR3 comprises 18 residues. Germline-derived CDR1 and CDR2 are SGHAT and FQDESV (reference sequence). CDR3 loop: CASSRGLAGGRSEETQYF.

The chain is built from TRBV7-2 and TRBJ2-1; TCRdb's D call, TRBD1, is unchecked because there is no DNA. Germline CDR1 is SGHTA and CDR2 is FQGNSA. The CDR3 loop spans 15 amino acids. The CDR3 is CASSLDRGAYNEQFF.

V usage is TRBV7-2 and J usage is TRBJ1-2; the TCRdb D gene call, TRBD1, has no DNA to confirm it. Germline assignment: CDR1 SGHTA and CDR2 FQGNSA. CDR3 size: 15 residues. CDR3 protein: CASSLGDRVGYGYTF.

The chain joins TRBV7-2 to TRBJ2-3; no DNA is available, so the TRBD2 call from TCRdb remains unchecked. The CDR3 consists of 16 residues. The V gene's germline CDR1 is SGHTA and CDR2 FQGNSA. This CDR3 reads CASSLGEGWSTDTQYF.

The CDR3: CASSVGGGSWGEQFF. This sequence joins TRBV25-1 and TRBJ2-1; TCRdb selects TRBD1, and the lack of DNA leaves this call unchecked. Germline CDR1 is MGHDK and CDR2 is SYGVNS. The CDR3 has 15 amino acids.

The rearrangement links TRBV7-9 to TRBJ1-1; TCRdb's D call of TRBD1 is untestable without DNA. The CDR3 length is 17 residues. Germline lookup yields CDR1 SEHNR and CDR2 FQNEAQ (reference sequence). Here the CDR3 reads CASSFPSGTGDRTEAFF.

The rearrangement links TRBV20-1 to TRBJ2-3. Germline CDR1 reads DFQATT; CDR2 reads SNEGSKA (reference sequence). The CDR3 totals 15 residues. CDR3 sequence: CSARGIGDGTDTQYF.

The chain is built from TRBV5-1 and TRBJ2-3. The CDR3 runs to 14 residues. Looked up from germline, CDR1 is SGHRS and CDR2 is YFSETQ. The CDR3 is CASSLGAYTDTQYF.

The genes are TRBV10-3 and TRBJ2-7. The V gene's germline CDR1 is ENHRY and CDR2 SYGVKD. The CDR3 contains 12 residues. CDR3 loop: CAISEPSYEQYF.

The rearrangement links TRBV6-1 to TRBJ2-3; TCRdb reports TRBD1, a call that lacks DNA to check it against. CDR1 is MNHNS and CDR2 is SASEGT in the germline V gene. This CDR3 has 15 residues. CDR3 in amino acids: CASGIGTPSTDTQYF.

The rearrangement uses TRBV27 and TRBJ2-7; no DNA is available, so the TRBD1 call from TCRdb remains unchecked. This CDR3 contains 14 residues. The germline gives CDR1 MNHEY, CDR2 SMNVEV (reference sequence). CDR3 amino acids: CASSRQGPTYEQYF.

The chain employs TRBV30 and TRBJ2-1; the TCRdb D gene call, TRBD1, has no DNA to confirm it. Per germline, CDR1 GTSNPN and CDR2 SVGIG (reference sequence). The CDR3 length is 15 residues. CDR3: CAYRLRGRRGNEQFF. Drawing the rest from reference TRBV30 and TRBJ2-1, the complete variable domain is SQTIHQWPATLVQPVGSPLSLECTVEGTSNPNLYWYRQAAGRGLQLLFYSVGIGQISSEVPQNLSASRPQDRQFILSSKKLLLSDSGFYLCAYRLRGRRGNEQFFGPGTRLTVL.